These T cell receptor beta chains were read from a single sample in a study of cytomegalovirus exposure and HLA in healthy donors. Sequenced by immunoSEQ multiplex PCR; TCRdb stores in-frame clones only, minus some. The data show around 40,000 clones, and the top ten clones hold more than 5.5%. The source material was PBMCs. These receptor sequences come from a man aged 30-40 years in good health and CMV-seronegative. The conserved cysteine and the conserved F or W are not part of the CDR3 here.

j_gene	v_gene	CDR3aa
TRBJ2-7	TRBV28	ASSSGDRVLVEQY
TRBJ2-1	TRBV28	ASSFGLNNEQF
TRBJ2-7	TRBV9	ASSPRGLYEQY
TRBJ2-2	TRBV7-9	ASRLAGAPPFTGELF
TRBJ2-3	TRBV9	ASSVRTGEGTDTQY
TRBJ2-1	TRBV5-5	ASSRGLMNEQF
TRBJ2-7	TRBV25-1	ASGVKFLREQY
TRBJ2-1	TRBV30	AWTLSLNEQF
TRBJ1-4	TRBV6-5	ASSYSGGLEKLF
TRBJ2-2	TRBV5-1	ASSLDSLMTGELF
TRBJ2-3	TRBV19	ASHRGSLGTDKQY
TRBJ2-7	TRBV6-5	ASRTGLASAYEQY
TRBJ1-5	TRBV6-6	ASSYPPQFSNQPQH
TRBJ2-2	TRBV5-4	ASRWGGSNTGELF
TRBJ1-5	TRBV6-5	ASSRAGGEPQH
TRBJ1-4	TRBV4-1	ASSQDPGSTNEKLF
TRBJ2-2	TRBV6-5	ASSWSELNTGELF
TRBJ2-7	TRBV10-1	ASSEIGDEQY
TRBJ1-2	TRBV5-1	ASSFYRGTNYGYT
TRBJ1-1	TRBV7-9	ASSLSQGYTEAF
TRBJ1-1	TRBV5-4	ASSPTGNTEAF
TRBJ2-7	TRBV27	ASSLRGDSSGSYEQY
TRBJ1-1	TRBV7-9	ASSLAQGHRWNTEAF
TRBJ1-1	TRBV2	ASSAQGWQMNTEAF
TRBJ2-1	TRBV5-1	ASSRGNDNEQF
TRBJ2-3	TRBV13	ASSLRRDLPADTQY
TRBJ2-2	TRBV6-4	ASSDSTSGGTGELF
TRBJ1-3	TRBV5-1	ASSTGGNTIY
TRBJ2-7	TRBV7-6	ASTPGEGNVEQY
TRBJ2-6	TRBV9	ASSVGPGGGSGANVLT
TRBJ2-7	TRBV11-2	ASSSGLANTYEQY
TRBJ1-5	TRBV6-1	ASSERERQPQH
TRBJ2-2	TRBV7-2	ASSLASGGGFTGELF
TRBJ1-5	TRBV7-8	ASSADRGTQH
TRBJ2-7	TRBV5-1	ASSLAIGELFYEQY
TRBJ2-7	TRBV19	ASSIARGNEQY
NA	TRBV14	ASSQIPFSGSSYEQY
TRBJ2-1	TRBV18	ASSPRLGQGFGNEQF
TRBJ1-1	TRBV27	ASSLDLRRGVTEDF
TRBJ2-3	TRBV2	ASSGIGLAGSTDTQY
TRBJ1-1	TRBV29-1	SVETGDTEAF